Shown below are 28 T cell receptor beta chains from a single sample sequenced in a study of T cell responses to AZD1222 COVID-19 vaccine. The data were produced by immunoSEQ multiplex PCR, yet TCRdb's version contains in-frame clones alone and is incomplete. Found here are roughly 81,000 clones, about 87% of them singletons; the top ten hold 15% to 20%. The sequencing here drew on peripheral blood, taken on day 0 of AZD1222 vaccination. All receptors derive from an adult in good health.

The J gene is TRBJ2-3, the V gene TRBV3-1 (or the pseudogene TRBV3-2); 11 bases agree with TRBD2. CDR3 length: 20 residues. V shed 3 bases, J shed 3 bases, and the junction held 17 bases outside the gene matches. The germline gives CDR1 LGHDT, CDR2 YNNKEL (reference sequence). CDR3 amino acids: CASSHDYPSLAGGMTDTQYF. In DNA form, the CDR3 reads TGTGCCAGCAGCCATGACTATCCCTCTCTAGCGGGAGGAATGACAGATACGCAGTATTTT.

This clone was found a few times. The chain is built from TRBV5-5 and TRBJ2-1; TRBD2 agrees at 12 bases. Germline CDR1 SGHKS, CDR2 YYEKEE (reference sequence). CDR3 length: 16 amino acids. The J segment lost 6 bases and the V segment lost 4 bases, leaving 8 bases of the junction unmatched. The chain's CDR3 is CASSPGGTSGPNEQFF. CDR3 nucleotides: TGTGCCAGCAGCCCCGGAGGGACTAGCGGGCCCAATGAGCAGTTCTTC. Together with reference TRBV5-5 and TRBJ2-1, the CDR3 gives the full variable domain: DAGVTQSPTHLIKTRGQQVTLRCSPISGHKSVSWYQQVLGQGPQFIFQYYEKEERGRGNFPDRFSARQFPNYSSELNVNALLLGDSALYLCASSPGGTSGPNEQFFGPGTRLTVL.

V usage is TRBV5-6 and J usage is TRBJ1-5; TRBD1 aligns across 9 bases. The CDR3 length is 16 residues. The germline CDR1 and CDR2 sequences are SGHDT and YYEEEE. The V and J ends lost 3 bases and 1 base, in that order; junction bases with no gene match: 5. This CDR3 is CASSSGTGRSNQPQHF. In DNA, the CDR3 is TGTGCCAGCAGCTCGGGGACAGGGCGCAGCAATCAGCCCCAGCATTTT.

The V gene is TRBV7-9, the J gene TRBJ2-7; a possible D gene is TRBD2 (5 bases). The CDR3 consists of 14 residues. V lost 1 base, J lost 3 bases, and 10 bases lay in between. Germline CDR1 is SEHNR and CDR2 is FQNEAQ (reference sequence). As DNA, the CDR3 is TGTGCCAGCAGCTTAGGCCTAGCCGGCTACGAGCAGTACTTC. This encodes CASSLGLAGYEQYF.

This clone was detected only a few times. The V gene is TRBV19, the J gene TRBJ1-5; D is undetermined. Germline CDR1 and CDR2: LNHDA and SQIVND (reference sequence). This CDR3 has 14 residues. V lost 8 bases and J 7 bases, leaving 18 bases between the germline ends. As DNA, the CDR3 is TGTGCCAGTGGCCTGCCTCCTTTGGGGCAGCCCCAGCATTTT. Amino acids: CASGLPPLGQPQHF.

In nucleotides, the CDR3 is TGTGCCAGCAGTGCAGCAGGGGCATACAATCAGCCCCAGCATTTT. Protein sequence: CASSAAGAYNQPQHF. The rearrangement links TRBV6-1 to TRBJ1-5, with D possibly matching TRBD1 (6 bases). Deletions cut 4 bases from V and 3 bases from J, with 13 bases between. This CDR3 spans 15 amino acids. The germline V gene encodes CDR1 MNHNS and CDR2 SASEGT.

This clone appeared once. V usage is TRBV18 and J usage is TRBJ1-1; tentative D call: TRBD1 (6 bases). The V end lost 4 bases, the J end lost 0 bases, and 15 bases lay between the germline ends. In germline, CDR1 is KGHSH, CDR2 LQKENI. The CDR3 runs 16 residues. For the CDR3, the DNA is TGTGCCAGCTCACAAACGATGGACAGACTGAACACTGAAGCTTTCTTT. Protein sequence: CASSQTMDRLNTEAFF.

The chain links TRBV30 to TRBJ2-2; D not certain. CDR3 size: 13 residues. The germline V gene encodes CDR1 GTSNPN and CDR2 SVGIG (reference sequence). V was cut by 2 bases and J by 0 bases, with 4 bases left in between. The CDR3 DNA sequence: TGTGCCTGGAGTCGAGCGAACACCGGGGAGCTGTTTTTT. It encodes CAWSRANTGELFF.

The genes are TRBV12-2 and TRBJ1-3. TRBV12-2 is a pseudogene segment. This CDR3 spans 20 amino acids. CDR3 in DNA: TGTGCAAGTCGCTTAGCGGGACCCGACAACAGGTGGCCAGCTGGAAACACCATATATTTT. Translating it yields CASRLAGPDNRWPAGNTIYF.

This sequence joins TRBV2 and TRBJ2-5; D unresolved. This CDR3 contains 11 residues. Trimming took off 3 bases at V and 5 bases at J, with 4 bases between the two ends. Germline CDR1 is SNHLY and CDR2 is FYNNEI. CDR3 sequence reads: CASSDWETQYF. The CDR3 coding sequence is TGTGCCAGCAGTGATTGGGAGACCCAGTACTTC.

V usage is TRBV5-1 and J usage is TRBJ1-1; possible D gene TRBD1, 5 bases. CDR1 is SGHRS and CDR2 is YFSETQ in the germline V gene. The CDR3 spans 15 residues. The V gene lost 2 bases and the J gene lost 0 bases, with 11 bases spanning the gap. The CDR3 sequence: CASSLNGAMNTEAFF. The CDR3 DNA reads as TGCGCCAGCAGCTTAAACGGGGCGATGAACACTGAAGCTTTCTTT.

This chain joins TRBV3-1 (or the pseudogene TRBV3-2) and TRBJ1-4, with D hard to call. The CDR3 has 15 residues. V lost 1 base, J lost 3 bases, and 9 bases lay in between. Germline loops: CDR1 LGHDT, CDR2 YNNKEL (reference sequence). The CDR3 DNA reads as TGTGCCAGCAGCCAAGTAACGTCGCCTAATGAAAAACTGTTTTTT. This gives the protein CASSQVTSPNEKLFF.

The rearrangement joins TRBV4-1 to TRBJ1-2; D unclear. V lost 1 base, J lost 5 bases, and 11 bases lay in between. The length of the CDR3 is 14 residues. Per the germline V gene, CDR1 is MGHRA and CDR2 is YSYEKL. The CDR3 protein is CASSQADPQYGYTF. CDR3 coding DNA: TGCGCCAGCAGCCAAGCGGATCCACAATATGGCTACACCTTC.

DNA of the CDR3: TGTGCCAGCAGTCTTTGGACTAGCGGGAGATTAGGATTTTTGACAGATACGCAGTATTTT. Translation gives CASSLWTSGRLGFLTDTQYF. The chain employs TRBV28 and TRBJ2-3; 13 bases agree with TRBD2. The J segment lost 3 bases and the V segment lost 5 bases, leaving 17 bases of the junction unmatched. CDR1 and CDR2 from the germline V gene are MDHEN and SYDVKM. The CDR3 is made up of 20 amino acids.

The J gene is TRBJ2-1, the V gene TRBV5-1; either TRBD1 or TRBD2 may fit D (5 bases each). V lost 0 bases to trimming and J lost 4 bases, with 11 bases between them. CDR3 length equals 15 residues. Germline CDR1 and CDR2: SGHRS and YFSETQ. The CDR3: CASSLGDLQYNEQFF. The CDR3 DNA reads as TGCGCCAGCAGCTTGGGGGACCTTCAGTACAATGAGCAGTTCTTC.

About this clone itself: Compared with germline, one end of the junction differs, possibly owing to a read error. The chain combines TRBV9 with TRBJ2-7, with D perhaps assigned TRBD1 or TRBD2 (5 bases each). Germline values: CDR1 SGDLS, CDR2 YYNGEE. The CDR3 runs 10 residues. CDR3 region: CASIIRDPGF. Written as DNA, the CDR3 is TGTGCCAGCATCATAAGGGACCCTGGATTC.

The chain joins TRBV13 to TRBJ1-1, with D tentatively TRBD1 (5 bases). Trimming took 4 bases from V and 10 from J, leaving 22 bases between them. This CDR3 is 15 amino acids long. Germline lookup yields CDR1 PRHDT and CDR2 FYEKMQ (reference sequence). The DNA for the CDR3 is TGTGCCAGCAGCTCATTTTCCTGGGGACCCGGGGGAGCTTTCTTT. It specifies CASSSFSWGPGGAFF.

V gene TRBV7-9 combines with J gene TRBJ2-7, with TRBD1 matching over 8 bases. The CDR3 is 15 amino acids. Trimming cost V 4 bases and J 0 bases; bases outside gene matches: 5. Germline V gene lookup returns CDR1 SEHNR and CDR2 FQNEAQ (reference sequence). This CDR3 is CASSSWTGSSYEQYF. The DNA for the CDR3 is TGTGCCAGCAGCTCCTGGACAGGGAGCTCCTACGAGCAGTACTTC.

V is TRBV20-1 and J is TRBJ2-2; possible D gene TRBD1, 6 bases. In germline, CDR1 is DFQATT, CDR2 SNEGSKA (reference sequence). The CDR3 covers 14 residues. V was clipped by 3 bases and J by 0 bases, with 8 bases between them. The CDR3 region is CSASGTTNTGELFF. For the CDR3, the DNA is TGCAGTGCTAGTGGGACAACGAACACCGGGGAGCTGTTTTTT.

This chain connects TRBV19 to TRBJ2-5; no reliable D call. There are 17 residues in the CDR3. The germline V gene has CDR1 LNHDA and CDR2 SQIVND (reference sequence). Trimming removed 6 bases from V and 7 bases from J, with 27 bases in between. CDR3 in DNA: TGTGCCAGTAGACCGGGCCCCCCGGGCCCCCGAGATAGGACCCAGTACTTC. Translation gives CASRPGPPGPRDRTQYF.

The chain links TRBV3-1 (or the pseudogene TRBV3-2) to TRBJ1-6; 7 positions match TRBD1. The CDR3 consists of 15 residues. The junction had 7 bases not matched to a gene; V was cut back by 1 base and J by 10 bases. Germline CDR1 LGHDT, CDR2 YNNKEL (reference sequence). CDR3 amino acids: CASSQGGRGRSPLHF. CDR3 coding DNA: TGTGCCAGCAGCCAAGGGGGGAGGGGGCGGTCACCCCTCCACTTT.

The chain couples TRBV5-1 to TRBJ2-1, with 14 bases lining up with TRBD2. Trimming cost V 3 bases and J 8 bases; bases outside gene matches: 4. The germline gives CDR1 SGHRS, CDR2 YFSETQ. The CDR3 sequence is 15 residues long. CDR3 sequence: CASSWGLAGAHEQFF. For the CDR3, the DNA is TGCGCCAGCAGCTGGGGACTAGCGGGAGCGCATGAGCAGTTCTTC.

The chain links TRBV29-1 to TRBJ2-3; 10 bases agree with TRBD2. The CDR3 is made up of 17 amino acids. Germline lookup yields CDR1 SQVTM and CDR2 ANQGSEA. Trimming removed 3 bases from V and 1 base from J; junction bases left unmatched: 10. The CDR3 loop reads CSVDGLAGALGTDTQYF. CDR3 DNA sequence: TGCAGCGTTGACGGGCTAGCGGGAGCCCTCGGCACAGATACGCAGTATTTT.

The chain joins TRBV7-2 to TRBJ2-6; D is tentatively TRBD1 or TRBD2 (6 bases each). The CDR3 spans 16 residues. Germline V gene lookup returns CDR1 SGHTA and CDR2 FQGNSA. The ends were cut back, 8 bases at V and 2 bases at J, with 16 bases in the middle. The CDR3 region has the DNA TGTGCCAGCCGGCGGGACAATCTACCTGGGGCCAACGTCCTGACTTTC. This codes for CASRRDNLPGANVLTF.

The CDR3 loop reads CASSFRYGTGGGYTF. The CDR3 DNA sequence: TGTGCCAGCAGCTTCAGGTACGGGACGGGCGGAGGCTACACCTTC. The rearrangement joins TRBV6-5 to TRBJ1-2; maybe TRBD1 (5 bases). V was clipped by 6 bases and J by 8 bases, with 22 bases between them. The CDR3 spans 15 residues. The germline gives CDR1 MNHEY, CDR2 SVGAGI.

The rearrangement joins TRBV2 to TRBJ1-6, with D maybe TRBD1 (5 bases). Trimming shortened V by 5 bases and J by 7 bases, and 9 bases separated the two germline ends. CDR1 and CDR2 (germline): SNHLY, FYNNEI. The CDR3 has 13 residues. CDR3 DNA sequence: TGTGCCAGCAGTTCAGACAGAAATTCACCCCTCCACTTT. It yields the protein CASSSDRNSPLHF.

The V and J genes are TRBV6-1 and TRBJ2-1, with TRBD1 identical over 7 bases. Trimming removed 1 base from V and 0 bases from J; junction bases left unmatched: 0. The V gene's germline CDR1 is MNHNS and CDR2 SASEGT. This CDR3 has 15 residues. CDR3 in DNA: TGTGCCAGCAGTGAAGGACAGGGCTCCTACAATGAGCAGTTCTTC. Translating it yields CASSEGQGSYNEQFF.

The V gene is TRBV10-3, the J gene TRBJ2-7; 7 bases map to TRBD2. This CDR3 is 14 amino acids long. The V segment lost 4 bases and the J segment 5 bases; nucleotides outside the gene matches: 8. The germline V gene encodes CDR1 ENHRY and CDR2 SYGVKD. The CDR3 nucleotides read TGTGCCATCAGTGGACTAGCAGGTCGAAACGAGCAGTACTTC. Protein: CAISGLAGRNEQYF.